This T cell receptor beta chain was observed in a study of immune evolution from preneoplasia to lung adenocarcinoma. Study information: HLA loss of heterozygosity: roughly 7.5% AIS, 15% MIA, around 33% ADC, none AAH.

This CDR3 contains 16 residues. Germline V gene data show CDR1 as SGHDT and CDR2 as YYEEEE. The V segment lost 4 bases and the J segment 8 bases; nucleotides outside the gene matches: 14. Concerning this clone: Antigen specificity is unknown.

General study results and limits: Later-stage lesions appeared to have more T cells, more diversity, less clonality. KRAS-mutant nodules had the highest T cell clonality.

Between the mid-2010s and the late 2010s, patients underwent resection in Japan or China. Method: immunoSEQ multiplex PCR; TCRdb's copy keeps in-frame clones and lacks some. The table records about 2,500 clones, 84% of them present only once. The chain uses TRBV5-6 and TRBJ2-1; the match to TRBD1 covers 8 bases. The receptor comes from a person aged 55-80 years with invasive lung adenocarcinoma. The sample comprised FFPE invasive lung adenocarcinoma tissue. The CDR3 nucleotides read TGTGCCAGCAGCCTTCCCGGGACAGGTTGGGACGATGAGCAGTTCTTC. Its translation is CASSLPGTGWDDEQFF.